This T cell receptor (beta chain) was sequenced in a study of ipilimumab plus nivolumab after autologous stem cell transplantation. As for the study in general: Patients received a median of roughly 5 ipilimumab and roughly eight nivolumab doses. Study-wide results and caveats: TCR repertoire, Treg phenotype and gut microbiota reportedly support more study of this approach.

Starting 14 to 28 days after autologous transplant, ipilimumab 1 mg/kg was given. Patients got 3 mg/kg IV nivolumab weeks 1, 4, 7, 10, then biweekly through week 26. Repertoires were generated with immunoSEQ multiplex PCR, while TCRdb's copy carries only in-frame clones and drops some. The data show 8,500 to 11,000 clones, about four fifths seen once. The V gene lost 0 bases and the J gene lost 3 bases, with 12 bases spanning the gap. The CDR3 totals 16 residues. The germline V gene has CDR1 LNHDA and CDR2 SQIVND (reference sequence). This clone is categorized as medium-sized. The antigen is unknown. Sequences were derived from PBMCs, sampled in a trial of ipilimumab plus nivolumab as post-transplant consolidation. This chain joins TRBV19 and TRBJ1-5, with D unresolved. This TCR was recovered from a male donor with diffuse large B-cell lymphoma. CDR3 in DNA: TGTGCCAGTAGTATAGATGCGGGCGCGATCAATCAGCCCCAGCATTTT. It encodes CASSIDAGAINQPQHF.